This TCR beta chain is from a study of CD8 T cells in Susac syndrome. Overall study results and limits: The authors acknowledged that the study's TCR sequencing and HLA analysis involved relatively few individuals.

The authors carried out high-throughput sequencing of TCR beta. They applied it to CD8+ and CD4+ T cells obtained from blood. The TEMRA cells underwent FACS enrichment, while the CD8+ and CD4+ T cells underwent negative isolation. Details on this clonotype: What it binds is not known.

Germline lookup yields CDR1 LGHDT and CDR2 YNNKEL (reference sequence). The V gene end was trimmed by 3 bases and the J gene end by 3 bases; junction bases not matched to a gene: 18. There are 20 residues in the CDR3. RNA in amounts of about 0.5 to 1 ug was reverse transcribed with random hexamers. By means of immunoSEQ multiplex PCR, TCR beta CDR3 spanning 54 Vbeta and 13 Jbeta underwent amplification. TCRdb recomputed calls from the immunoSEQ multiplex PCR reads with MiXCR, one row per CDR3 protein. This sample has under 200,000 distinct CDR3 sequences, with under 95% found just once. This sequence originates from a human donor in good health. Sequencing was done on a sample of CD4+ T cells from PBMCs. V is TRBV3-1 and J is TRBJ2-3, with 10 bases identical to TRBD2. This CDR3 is CASSQTGVTITSGATDTQYF. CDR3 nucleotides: TGTGCCAGCAGCCAGACAGGAGTAACTATAACTAGCGGGGCAACAGATACGCAGTATTTT.